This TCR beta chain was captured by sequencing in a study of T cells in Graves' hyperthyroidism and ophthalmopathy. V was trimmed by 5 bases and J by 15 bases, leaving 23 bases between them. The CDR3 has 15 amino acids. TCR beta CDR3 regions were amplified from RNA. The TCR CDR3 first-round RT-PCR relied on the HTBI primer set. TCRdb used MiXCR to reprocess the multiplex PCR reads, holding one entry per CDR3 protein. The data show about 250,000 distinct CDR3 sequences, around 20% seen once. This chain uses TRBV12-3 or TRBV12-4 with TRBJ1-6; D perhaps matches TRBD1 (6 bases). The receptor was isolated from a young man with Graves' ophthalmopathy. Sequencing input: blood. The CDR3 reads CASSTLTGSNWDLHF. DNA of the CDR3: TGTGCCAGCAGTACCCTGACAGGCTCCAATTGGGACCTCCACTTT.